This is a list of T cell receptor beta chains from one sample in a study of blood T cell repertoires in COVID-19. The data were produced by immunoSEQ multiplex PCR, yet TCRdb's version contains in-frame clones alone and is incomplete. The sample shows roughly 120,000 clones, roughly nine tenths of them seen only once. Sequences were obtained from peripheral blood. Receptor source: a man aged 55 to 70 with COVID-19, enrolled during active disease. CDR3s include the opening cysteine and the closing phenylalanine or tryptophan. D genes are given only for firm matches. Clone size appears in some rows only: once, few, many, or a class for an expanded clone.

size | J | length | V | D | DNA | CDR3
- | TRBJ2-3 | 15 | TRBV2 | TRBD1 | TGTGCCAGCAGTGGACAGGGGAAACTCACAGATACGCAGTATTTT | CASSGQGKLTDTQYF
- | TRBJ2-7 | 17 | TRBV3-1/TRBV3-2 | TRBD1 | TGTGCCAGCAGCCAAGAGGCCTGGGACAGTTTTTCCTACGAGCAGTACTTC | CASSQEAWDSFSYEQYF
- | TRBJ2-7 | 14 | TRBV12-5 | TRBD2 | TGTGCTAGTGGTTTAGGGACTAGCGCCTACGAGCAGTACTTC | CASGLGTSAYEQYF
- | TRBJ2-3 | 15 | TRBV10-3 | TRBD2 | TGTGCCATCAGTGGGACTAGCGGGGTCACAGATACGCAGTATTTT | CAISGTSGVTDTQYF
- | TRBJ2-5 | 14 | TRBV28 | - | TGTGCCAGCAGCGCGACAGGCCGCCAAGAGACCCAGTACTTC | CASSATGRQETQYF
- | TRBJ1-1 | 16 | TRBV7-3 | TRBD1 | TGTGCCAGCAGCTTAGGGGACAGGGGGACGAACACTGAAGCTTTCTTT | CASSLGDRGTNTEAFF
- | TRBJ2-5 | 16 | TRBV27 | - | TGTGCCAGCAGTTTTTCCTGGGCAGGGTGGGAAGAGACCCAGTACTTC | CASSFSWAGWEETQYF
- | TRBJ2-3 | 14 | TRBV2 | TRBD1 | TGTGCCAGAGCCGGGACAGGGGGCACCTTTGCGCAGTATTTT | CARAGTGGTFAQYF
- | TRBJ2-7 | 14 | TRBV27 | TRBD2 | TGTGCCAGCAGGGCTAGCGGGAGGGGTTGGGAGCAGTACTTC | CASRASGRGWEQYF
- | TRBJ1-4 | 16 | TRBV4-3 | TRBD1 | TGCGCCAGCAGCCAGGAATCAACAGGGGTTGGGGAAAAACTGTTTTTT | CASSQESTGVGEKLFF
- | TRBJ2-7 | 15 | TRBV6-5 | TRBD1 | TGTGCCAGCAGGACGGACAGGGGGAATTCCTACGAGCAGTACTTC | CASRTDRGNSYEQYF
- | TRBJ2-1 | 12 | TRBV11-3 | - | TGTGCCAGCAGCTTAGGTGTCGATGAGCAGTTCTTC | CASSLGVDEQFF
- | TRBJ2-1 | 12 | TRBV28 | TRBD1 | TGTGCCAGCAGTGGGACAGTCAATGAGCAGTTCTTC | CASSGTVNEQFF
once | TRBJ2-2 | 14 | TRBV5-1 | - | TGCGCCAGCAGCTGGGGACTCGACACCGGGGAGCTGTTTTTT | CASSWGLDTGELFF
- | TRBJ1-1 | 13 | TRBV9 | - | TGTGCCAGCAGCGTAGCTCTTAACACTGAAGCTTTCTTT | CASSVALNTEAFF
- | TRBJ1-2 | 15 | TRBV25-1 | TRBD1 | TGTGCCAGCAGTGAATTTGTGGGGGACAGCTATGGCTACACCTTC | CASSEFVGDSYGYTF